The 9 T cell receptor beta chains below were found in one sample sequenced in a study of blood T cell repertoires in COVID-19. Assay: immunoSEQ multiplex PCR; the TCRdb copy retains only in-frame clones and omits some. The table lists roughly 140,000 clones, around 84% of them singletons. The material sequenced was PBMCs or T cells enriched from blood (not recorded which). Receptors originate from a man aged 45-65 years who had recovered from COVID-19.

The genes are TRBV5-4 and TRBJ2-3, with 11 positions matching TRBD2. V shed 0 bases and J 0 bases; nucleotides not matched to a gene: 9. The CDR3 is 19 residues long. Germline V gene data show CDR1 as SGHNT and CDR2 as YYREEE (reference sequence). The CDR3 nucleotides are TGTGCCAGCAGCTTGGGCCCCCTACTAGCGGGAGCTAGCACAGATACGCAGTATTTT. Translated: CASSLGPLLAGASTDTQYF.

The CDR3 is CASRPTGDYGYTF. The CDR3 region has the DNA TGTGCCAGCAGACCTACAGGGGACTATGGCTACACCTTC. The chain carries TRBV5-4 and TRBJ1-2; 7 bases are shared with TRBD1. The CDR3 spans 13 residues. Germline-derived CDR1 and CDR2 are SGHNT and YYREEE (reference sequence). With 5 bases clipped from V and 3 bases from J, the junction kept 4 bases outside the gene matches.

J is TRBJ2-7 and V is TRBV2; 9 nucleotides match TRBD1. The CDR3 covers 14 residues. J lost 4 bases, V lost 6 bases, and 7 bases had no gene match. CDR1 is SNHLY, CDR2 FYNNEI, per germline. The CDR3 loop is CASRPGTGTYEQYF. The CDR3 bases are TGTGCCAGCAGGCCCGGGACAGGGACGTACGAGCAGTACTTC.

The rearrangement links TRBV6-1 to TRBJ1-3; TRBD1 might be the D (6 bases). The germline CDR1 and CDR2 sequences are MNHNS and SASEGT. The CDR3 has 15 amino acids. Trimming removed 2 bases from V and 4 bases from J, with 12 bases in between. The CDR3 nucleotides are TGTGCCAGCAGTGAAACAGGGTTCCCCGGAAACACCATATATTTT. Translating gives CASSETGFPGNTIYF.

V gene TRBV6-5 combines with J gene TRBJ2-2, with 8 bases fitting TRBD2. V was clipped by 4 bases and J by 6 bases; unmatched bases: 10. This CDR3 contains 16 residues. CDR1 MNHEY and CDR2 SVGAGI come from the germline V gene. The CDR3: CASSSGGASVPGELFF. CDR3 DNA: TGTGCCAGCAGTTCCGGGGGGGCCTCAGTCCCCGGGGAGCTGTTTTTT.

This clone appeared a few times. V usage is TRBV18 and J usage is TRBJ1-5; D is undetermined. Deletions cut 3 bases from V and 10 bases from J, with 10 bases between. In germline, CDR1 is KGHSH, CDR2 LQKENI. The CDR3 consists of 12 residues. This CDR3 reads CASSPPSGPQHF. The CDR3 DNA reads TGTGCCAGCTCACCCCCTAGCGGACCCCAGCATTTT.

CDR3 loop: CAISEAGTGVEKLFF. The CDR3 DNA reads TGTGCCATCAGTGAAGCCGGGACAGGGGTTGAAAAACTGTTTTTT. V gene TRBV10-3 combines with J gene TRBJ1-4, with 10 bases lining up with TRBD1. This CDR3 is 15 amino acids long. With V trimmed by 3 bases and J by 7 bases, 5 bases remained unmatched. CDR1 and CDR2 from the germline V gene are ENHRY and SYGVKD.

The V gene is TRBV7-9, the J gene TRBJ2-3, with 13 positions matching TRBD2. This CDR3 has 15 amino acids. The germline CDR1 and CDR2 sequences are SEHNR and FQNEAQ (reference sequence). V dropped 5 bases and J dropped 4; count of bases not matched to a gene: 3. CDR3 amino acids: CASSPGLAGADTQYF. In DNA form, the CDR3 reads TGTGCCAGCAGCCCTGGACTAGCGGGGGCAGATACGCAGTATTTT.

The chain uses TRBV5-1 and TRBJ2-1; 12 bases fit TRBD2. Losses at the gene ends were 4 bases for V and 4 bases for J; bases not matched to a gene: 6. The CDR3 has 16 amino acids. The germline CDR1 and CDR2 sequences are SGHRS and YFSETQ. CDR3 residues: CASSKTSGGVYNEQFF. The CDR3 DNA reads TGCGCCAGCAGCAAGACTAGCGGGGGAGTATACAATGAGCAGTTCTTC.